These 5 T cell receptor beta chains originate from one sample sequenced in a study of early T cells in non-severe SARS-CoV-2 infection. TCRdb ran MiXCR on the 5' RACE reads and lists one entry per CDR3 protein. This sample has more than 95,000 distinct CDR3 sequences, with 15% to 20% found just once. Sequenced sample: whole blood. The source of these receptors is an adult who was a healthcare worker with PCR-confirmed SARS-CoV-2 infection or an uninfected control (not recorded which).

The chain joins TRBV15 to TRBJ2-1; D call uncertain. CDR1 and CDR2 (germline): LNHNV, YYDKDF (reference sequence). The CDR3 is 14 residues long. V was trimmed by 2 bases and J by 5 bases, leaving 10 bases between them. CDR3 bases: TGTGCCACCAGCAGATATCAGGTTCACAATGAGCAGTTCTTC. This sequence encodes CATSRYQVHNEQFF.

This clonotype came up many times. The rearrangement links TRBV11-2 to TRBJ2-1; D is perhaps TRBD2 (5 bases). V lost 6 bases and J lost 2, with 8 bases in between. From germline, CDR1 is SGHAT and CDR2 FQNNGV. The CDR3 is 13 amino acids. The CDR3 DNA is TGTGCCAGCAGGACACTAGCCTACAATGAGCAGTTCTTC. It encodes CASRTLAYNEQFF. Variable domain in full (rest from reference TRBV11-2 and TRBJ2-1): EAGVAQSPRYKIIEKRQSVAFWCNPISGHATLYWYQQILGQGPKLLIQFQNNGVVDDSQLPKDRFSAERLKGVDSTLKIQPAKLEDSAVYLCASRTLAYNEQFFGPGTRLTVL.

This clonotype turned up a few times. CDR3: CASSPGLYQETQYF. The CDR3 nucleotides are TGTGCCAGCTCACCGGGACTATACCAAGAGACCCAGTACTTC. V usage is TRBV18 and J usage is TRBJ2-5; TRBD2 matches 7 bases. The ends lost 3 bases at V and 0 bases at J; junction bases unmatched: 1. The V gene's germline CDR1 is KGHSH and CDR2 LQKENI. The CDR3 has 14 residues.

J is TRBJ2-6 and V is TRBV29-1; D call uncertain. V shed 4 bases and J shed 0 bases, with 4 bases lying between them. Germline V lookup: CDR1 SQVTM, CDR2 ANQGSEA. CDR3 length equals 13 residues. This CDR3 is CSVGLSGANVLTF. CDR3 nucleotides: TGCAGCGTTGGCCTCTCTGGGGCCAACGTCCTGACTTTC.

This clonotype was counted at least ten times. J is TRBJ1-5 and V is TRBV4-3; D uncertain. Per germline, CDR1 LGHNA and CDR2 YSLEER. The CDR3 is made up of 15 amino acids. The V end lost 0 bases, the J end lost 3 bases, and 9 bases lay between the germline ends. CDR3 sequence: CASSQETDFNQPQHF. CDR3 sequence (DNA): TGCGCCAGCAGCCAAGAAACAGACTTCAATCAGCCCCAGCATTTT.